This section outlines one TCR beta chain sequence together with its context. This clone was counted a single time. No antigen is known for it. Qualities for individual bases were not recorded, and no much larger clone is one base off. Enrolling through a virtual design, the prospective study's participants ranged in age from roughly 18 to 89 years and lived across 24 United States geographic areas. Cohort assignment in the prospective study relied on participant-reported clinical history from a screening survey and a study questionnaire. For ImmuneRACE Cohort 3, a participant was defined as recovered based on two consecutive negative NP/OP PCR tests, clearance by a healthcare professional, or resolution of symptoms. Each participant in the prospective study had whole blood, serum and a nasopharyngeal or oropharyngeal swab collected by mobile phlebotomists. Participants in the prospective study had the option to provide additional blood draws and questionnaires over an approximately 2-month period. Before DNA extraction, prospective study blood samples were shipped either frozen or at room temperature.

This record comes from a study of blood T cell repertoires in COVID-19 (dated by TCRdb to about 2020). For the wider study: The collaborator samples originated in the United States, Italy and Spain and spanned the acute and convalescent phases of COVID-19. The material from the prospective study consisted of cDNA or gDNA derived from T cells, B-cell-depleted T cells, or PBMCs. Deeply sampled blood TCRbeta repertoires from subjects exposed to, actively infected with, or recovered from COVID-19 were included in the dataset. A freely available public database, intended as a resource for researchers studying the immune response to SARS-CoV-2, is where the repertoires were released. The samples were drawn from two sources: the first 160 participants of the ongoing ImmuneRACE study, and 1,200 or so subjects contributed by 6 global collaborators. The sample metadata nearly always contained a de-identified subject ID, COVID-19 status, age in years and sex. HLA class I and class II types, where available, came from metadata supplied by the sample provider rather than from assay-based typing. Summary of the overall study and its limitations: The amount of clinical and demographic metadata varied by source and participant and was provided uncurated.

TCRbeta CDR3 regions were amplified from genomic DNA by means of the immunoSEQ Assay, a bias-controlled multiplex PCR. Per the original workflow: Nucleated cell counts per sample were estimated from amplification of reference gene primers within the assay. To quantify the absolute abundance of each unique TCRbeta CDR3 rearrangement, sequence reads were collapsed and filtered. For each sample, productive Simpson clonality was calculated as the square root of Simpson's diversity index over productive rearrangements. As stored in TCRdb, this immuneACCESS dataset retains in-frame rearrangements with V and J assigned. A fraction of the clones does not appear; measured against another copy, unresolved V genes explain less than half of the discrepancy, and the remainder lacks a known reason. V, J and clone size derive from that table, while D and trimming were established from the DNA sequence. The sample table holds about 180,000 clones, of which 86% were seen once. The ten largest make up more than 7.5% of the sample.

The CDR3 measures 15 amino acids from cysteine to phenylalanine. CDR3 DNA only is kept here, 45 bases in frame from base 1. V trim: 4 bases; J trim: 5 bases; unmatched bases: 11. CDR1 and CDR2 are drawn from the germline V gene: SGDLS, YYNGEE. Sequencing was done on a sample of PBMCs or T cells enriched from blood (not recorded which). The sequence links TRBV9 to TRBJ2-7, with 8 bases in between that match TRBD2. The clonotype comes from a woman aged 25 to 39 who had recovered from COVID-19. The nucleotides are TGTGCCAGCAGCCCTTCCGGGACTAGTTTCGACGAGCAGTACTTC. Its translation reads: CASSPSGTSFDEQYF.